This T cell receptor (beta chain) was documented in a study of blood T cell repertoires in COVID-19. Study details: Material from acute and convalescent COVID-19 was sourced from the United States, Italy and Spain.

CDR1 and CDR2 (germline): LNHDA, SQIVND (reference sequence). Trimming stripped 3 bases from V and 4 bases from J, with 7 bases between. The CDR3 is made up of 13 amino acids. Sequencing used immunoSEQ multiplex PCR; TCRdb keeps in-frame clones, though not all of them. The sample yields about 160,000 clones, 70% to 90% seen once. Only a few counts were recorded for this clone. This clonotype was sampled from a man aged 40-49 years with acute or convalescent COVID-19. The sample was peripheral blood. The genes are TRBV19 and TRBJ1-5, with D uncertain. This CDR3 reads CASSIPPNQPQHF. CDR3 nucleotides: TGTGCCAGTAGTATCCCCCCGAATCAGCCCCAGCATTTT.